The rows below give T cell receptor beta chains drawn from one sample of a study of blood T cell repertoires in COVID-19. Sequencing was performed with immunoSEQ multiplex PCR; in TCRdb, only in-frame clones are kept and a portion is missing. The sample comprises roughly 150,000 clones, approximately 80% of which are singletons, and 5% rests with the top ten. Sequences were obtained from peripheral blood. Every receptor here comes from a woman aged 45 to 65 with acute or convalescent COVID-19. CDR3s include the opening cysteine and the closing phenylalanine or tryptophan. D genes are given only for firm matches. Only some rows state a clone size, as once, few, many or a class for expanded clones.

v_gene	j_gene	len	abundance	d_gene	CDR3nt	CDR3aa
TRBV30	TRBJ2-3	11	.	TRBD2	TGTGCCTGGAGTGTAGGCGGGGGGCGGTATTTT	CAWSVGGGRYF
TRBV6-5	TRBJ2-7	14	.	TRBD1	TGTGCCAGCAGTCGCCGGGACAGACCCTACGAGCAGTACTTC	CASSRRDRPYEQYF
TRBV7-2	TRBJ1-3	16	.	TRBD1	TGTGCCAGCAGCTCGTACAGGGGGCTTGTTGAAAACACCATATATTTT	CASSSYRGLVENTIYF
TRBV28	TRBJ1-1	15	few	.	TGTGCCAGCAGCCGGCCCGGTACTATGAACACTGAAGCTTTCTTT	CASSRPGTMNTEAFF
TRBV30	TRBJ2-7	12	few	.	TGTGCCTGGAACAGGAGGGGATACGAGCAGTACTTC	CAWNRRGYEQYF
TRBV4-2	TRBJ1-3	16	.	.	TGTGCCAGCAGCCCACCGGCGGCGCAGAATGGGAACACCATATATTTT	CASSPPAAQNGNTIYF
TRBV28	TRBJ2-1	11	.	.	TGTGCCAGCAGCACCTACAATGAGCAGTTCTTC	CASSTYNEQFF
TRBV12-2	TRBJ2-3	15	once	.	TGTGCAAGTCGCTTCGCAGGGGGCTTCACAGATACGCAGTATTTT	CASRFAGGFTDTQYF
TRBV19	TRBJ1-2	12	.	.	TGTGCCAGTGAGGGGGTTGACTATGGCTACACCTTC	CASEGVDYGYTF
TRBV27	TRBJ2-3	14	few	.	TGTGCCAGCAGTTTAGCACAGATCACAGATACGCAGTATTTT	CASSLAQITDTQYF
TRBV9	TRBJ2-3	14	.	.	TGTGCCAGCAGCAATACGGGGGACACAGATACGCAGTATTTT	CASSNTGDTDTQYF
TRBV7-8	TRBJ1-3	16	.	.	TGTGCCAGCAGCTTAGTCGAGGCGACCTCTGGAAACACCATATATTTT	CASSLVEATSGNTIYF
TRBV4-3	TRBJ1-4	15	.	TRBD1	TGCGCCAGCAGCCTTACAGACAGGGGTTGGGAAAAACTGTTTTTT	CASSLTDRGWEKLFF
TRBV7-9	TRBJ2-1	15	.	TRBD1	TGTGCCAGCAGCTCCCCGGGACAGGGACTGAATGAGCAGTTCTTC	CASSSPGQGLNEQFF
TRBV5-1	TRBJ2-5	15	.	TRBD1	TGCGCCAGCAGCCCGGGACAGGGTAACCAAGAGACCCAGTACTTC	CASSPGQGNQETQYF
TRBV18	TRBJ1-1	14	.	.	TGTGCCAGCTCACCACCGACACTGAACACTGAAGCTTTCTTT	CASSPPTLNTEAFF
TRBV3-1/TRBV3-2	TRBJ1-6	14	.	.	TGTGCCAGCAGCCAAGTTCCAGGGAATTCACCCCTCCACTTT	CASSQVPGNSPLHF
TRBV19	TRBJ1-5	17	.	TRBD1	TGTGCCAGTAGTGTGACAGGGGAATTGATAAGCAATCAGCCCCAGCATTTT	CASSVTGELISNQPQHF
TRBV6-6	TRBJ1-6	15	.	TRBD1	TGTGCCAGCAGTCAACAGGGGATCGATAATTCACCCCTCCACTTT	CASSQQGIDNSPLHF
TRBV6-2/TRBV6-3	TRBJ1-6	15	.	TRBD1	TGTGCCAGCAGTTACCGGACAGGGGAGAATTCACCCCTCCACTTT	CASSYRTGENSPLHF
TRBV28	TRBJ1-1	15	few	.	TGTGCCAGCAGTTTACCAGGGTCCCTGGACACTGAAGCTTTCTTT	CASSLPGSLDTEAFF
TRBV7-9	TRBJ1-6	16	.	TRBD1	TGTGCCAGCAGCACCTCCTCCGGGACAGATAATTCACCCCTCCACTTT	CASSTSSGTDNSPLHF
TRBV9	TRBJ2-1	15	.	.	TGTGCCAGCAGCGTATCGGGGTCCTCCTACAATGAGCAGTTCTTC	CASSVSGSSYNEQFF
TRBV18	TRBJ2-2	15	.	.	TGTGCCAGCTCACCACCGCCCATCGGCACCGGGGAGCTGTTTTTT	CASSPPPIGTGELFF
TRBV28	TRBJ1-4	13	.	.	TGTGCCAGCAAGGGCCAGGGGAACGAAAAACTGTTTTTT	CASKGQGNEKLFF
TRBV4-3	TRBJ1-3	16	once	TRBD1	TGCGCCAGCAGCCAAGACGTCGACAGGGTGGGAAACACCATATATTTT	CASSQDVDRVGNTIYF
TRBV3-1/TRBV3-2	TRBJ2-1	15	many	TRBD2	TGTGCCAGCAGCCAGACTAGCGGGGGGGCTGTCGAGCAGTTCTTC	CASSQTSGGAVEQFF
TRBV6-2/TRBV6-3	TRBJ2-2	15	.	.	TGTGCCAGCAGCCTCTGGACAGGGAGGGACGGGGAGCTGTTTTTT	CASSLWTGRDGELFF
TRBV19	TRBJ1-4	15	once	.	TGTGCCAGTAGCATGCGAGGTGCAACTAATGAAAAACTGTTTTTT	CASSMRGATNEKLFF
TRBV27	TRBJ1-1	16	.	TRBD1	TGTGCCAGCATGTCCCCGGGACAGGGGTTGAACACTGAAGCTTTCTTT	CASMSPGQGLNTEAFF
TRBV5-4	TRBJ1-6	15	few	.	TGTGCCAGCAGCTTTGACCAAGGTGCGGCCTCACCCCTCCACTTT	CASSFDQGAASPLHF
TRBV7-2	TRBJ2-5	17	.	.	TGTGCCAGCAGCTTAGAGGGGGTAGCGGGTCTGGGTGAGACCCAGTACTTC	CASSLEGVAGLGETQYF
TRBV7-3	TRBJ1-1	13	.	.	TGTGCCAGCCGCGATGACTGGAACACTGAAGCTTTCTTT	CASRDDWNTEAFF
TRBV4-2	TRBJ2-1	16	.	.	TGTGCCAGCAGCCAAGATAGCCGGGGAAACTACAATGAGCAGTTCTTC	CASSQDSRGNYNEQFF
TRBV7-2	TRBJ2-1	12	.	.	TGTGCCAGCAGCCCCAGGATCAATGAGCAGTTCTTC	CASSPRINEQFF
TRBV29-1	TRBJ2-7	13	.	.	TGCAGCGTTGCCCCGGGACTTGCCTACGAGCAGTACTTC	CSVAPGLAYEQYF
TRBV6-2/TRBV6-3	TRBJ1-6	16	.	.	TGTGCCAGCAGTTACGGGACCGGGACAATCAATTCACCCCTCCACTTT	CASSYGTGTINSPLHF
TRBV5-1	TRBJ1-1	15	.	TRBD1	TGCGCCAGCAGCTTGGAGGAGGGGGCGTATACTGAAGCTTTCTTT	CASSLEEGAYTEAFF
TRBV20-1	TRBJ2-5	13	once	TRBD1	TGCAGTGCTGGTGGACAGGGGATTCAGTCCCAGTACTTC	CSAGGQGIQSQYF
TRBV30	TRBJ2-2	13	.	.	TGTGCCTGGAGTGTAACAACCGCCGGGGAGCTGTTTTTT	CAWSVTTAGELFF
TRBV9	TRBJ2-3	16	.	TRBD2	TGTGCCAGCAGCGCAGGGGGACTAGCCCACCGGGATACGCAGTATTTT	CASSAGGLAHRDTQYF
TRBV30	TRBJ2-3	14	once	TRBD2	TGTGCCTGGAGTGCCGCTAGCGGGACAGATACGCAGTATTTT	CAWSAASGTDTQYF
TRBV7-2	TRBJ2-7	17	.	.	TGTGCCAGCAGCTTATATAGCCCCGGCGACAGGACCTACGAGCAGTACTTC	CASSLYSPGDRTYEQYF
TRBV28	TRBJ2-1	15	.	.	TGTGCCAGCAGTTCCACGGCCGGGGGAAATAATGAGCAGTTCTTC	CASSSTAGGNNEQFF
TRBV28	TRBJ1-5	19	.	TRBD1	TGTGCCAGCAGTTTATCGAAGGGCTTCGGGACAGTGCACGATCAGCCCCAGCATTTT	CASSLSKGFGTVHDQPQHF
TRBV18	TRBJ1-5	15	.	.	TGTGCCAGCTCACCATTAGGGGATGGGGCTCAGCCCCAGCATTTT	CASSPLGDGAQPQHF